This is a list of T cell receptor beta chains from one sample in a study of blood T cell repertoires in COVID-19. Using immunoSEQ multiplex PCR, the repertoire was profiled, and TCRdb retains in-frame clones only, with some absent. This sample has tens of thousands of clones, with about nine tenths found just once. Sequenced material: peripheral blood. The receptors stem from a middle-aged man with active COVID-19. The CDR3 runs from the conserved cysteine through the conserved F or W. Each record gives: J gene, clone size, D gene, CDR3 length, V gene, CDR3 DNA, CDR3 protein. The D gene is left open where the match is weak. The size entry is marked missing in some rows and otherwise reads once, few, many or a size class.

TRBJ2-3	.	.	17	TRBV5-1	TGCGCCAGCAGCTTGGGGTTAGCGGAAGCTAGCACAGATACGCAGTATTTT	CASSLGLAEASTDTQYF
TRBJ1-2	.	.	13	TRBV6-5	TGTGCCAGCAGGGCCCTGGGCCTCAACGGCTACACCTTC	CASRALGLNGYTF
TRBJ2-1	once	.	14	TRBV5-1	TGCGCCAGCAGCCTGGGTGACACGTACAATGAGCAGTTCTTC	CASSLGDTYNEQFF
TRBJ2-4	.	TRBD1	17	TRBV18	TGTGCCAGCTCACTAGACAGGGGCGAAGTATTGGGGGACATTCAGTACTTC	CASSLDRGEVLGDIQYF
TRBJ1-5	.	.	14	TRBV6-1	TGTGCCAGCAGTGAAGGGAGGGACAATCAGCCCCAGCATTTT	CASSEGRDNQPQHF
TRBJ2-5	once	.	15	TRBV6-5	TGTGCCAGCAGTTACGGCGGGGAGCCCCAAGAGACCCAGTACTTC	CASSYGGEPQETQYF
TRBJ2-2	.	TRBD1	14	TRBV25-1	TGTGCCAGCAGATGGACAGGGAACACCGGGGAGCTGTTTTTT	CASRWTGNTGELFF
TRBJ2-7	.	.	14	TRBV5-4	TGTGCCAGCAGCGCTAGCATTAGCTCCTACGAGCAGTACTTC	CASSASISSYEQYF
TRBJ2-7	.	.	12	TRBV29-1	TGCAGCGTTGAAAGGCCAGGACTCGAGCAGTACTTC	CSVERPGLEQYF
TRBJ2-7	few	.	14	TRBV9	TGTGCCAGCAGCGCGCTAACAGGGTCCTACGAGCAGTACTTC	CASSALTGSYEQYF
TRBJ1-4	.	.	14	TRBV6-5	TGTGCCAGCAGTTACGGTAACGGGAATGAAAAACTGTTTTTT	CASSYGNGNEKLFF
TRBJ1-2	.	.	15	TRBV28	TGTGCCAGCAGTTTATTCGGGGGGGCTCGGCATGGCTACACCTTC	CASSLFGGARHGYTF
TRBJ2-1	.	TRBD1	16	TRBV5-1	TGCGCCAGCAGCCCAACAACAGGGGAGAAGGACAATGAGCAGTTCTTC	CASSPTTGEKDNEQFF
TRBJ2-7	once	TRBD1	13	TRBV29-1	TGCAGCGCAAAGGGACAGGTCATCTCCGAGCAGTACTTC	CSAKGQVISEQYF
TRBJ1-4	.	.	12	TRBV7-9	TGTGCCAGCAGTTTCCGTCTGGAAAAACTGTTTTTT	CASSFRLEKLFF
TRBJ1-5	.	.	13	TRBV2	TGTGCCAGCATGCAGGAAACACTGCAGCCCCAGCATTTT	CASMQETLQPQHF
TRBJ2-7	.	.	13	TRBV6-5	TGTGCCAGCAGTCAGGGAAGCCTCTACGAGCAGTACTTC	CASSQGSLYEQYF
TRBJ1-2	.	.	16	TRBV10-3	TGTGCCATCAGTGAGTCGATGGGGCTCTTTGGCTATGGCTACACCTTC	CAISESMGLFGYGYTF
TRBJ2-7	.	.	12	TRBV2	TGTGCCAGCACCCTTACTAGAAACGAGCAGTACTTC	CASTLTRNEQYF
TRBJ1-2	.	.	15	TRBV5-4	TGTGCCAGCAGCTTTAAAGGGGGATCGGACTATGGCTACACCTTC	CASSFKGGSDYGYTF
TRBJ1-2	.	.	15	TRBV28	TGTGCCAGCAGTCCTTCCGGGTCAGGGAACTATGGCTACACCTTC	CASSPSGSGNYGYTF
TRBJ1-2	.	TRBD1	16	TRBV7-2	TGTGCCAGCAGCTTAGTAGGGGGCCGCGGTGGATATGGCTACACCTTC	CASSLVGGRGGYGYTF
TRBJ2-7	.	.	12	TRBV30	TGTGCCTGGGCGGGACTGGGGGGCGAGCAGTACTTC	CAWAGLGGEQYF
TRBJ2-3	.	TRBD2	16	TRBV7-8	TGTGCCAGCAGCTTTGGACTAGCGGTTAGCACAGATACGCAGTATTTT	CASSFGLAVSTDTQYF
TRBJ1-1	.	.	14	TRBV28	TGTGCCAGCAGTTCCGGAGGGCTGAACACTGAAGCTTTCTTT	CASSSGGLNTEAFF
TRBJ2-7	.	.	16	TRBV28	TGTGCCAGCAGTCCCCCCCGACAGGACCTACCCTACGAGCAGTACTTC	CASSPPRQDLPYEQYF
TRBJ1-5	once	.	15	TRBV21-1	TGTGCCAGCAGCCCTAAACCCAGGGGCTCTCAGCCCCAGCATTTT	CASSPKPRGSQPQHF
TRBJ2-2	.	.	16	TRBV5-1	TGCGCCAGCAGCTTGGCCGGCGGGCTGCCCACCGGGGAGCTGTTTTTT	CASSLAGGLPTGELFF
TRBJ1-3	.	TRBD1	17	TRBV5-3	TGTGCCAGAAGCTCCCACAGGGGGGCCTTGCCTGGAAACACCATATATTTT	CARSSHRGALPGNTIYF
TRBJ1-3	.	TRBD1	16	TRBV6-5	TGTGCCAGCAGTTACGACAGGGGGCTCGCTGGAAACACCATATATTTT	CASSYDRGLAGNTIYF
TRBJ2-7	.	TRBD2	15	TRBV25-1	TGTGCCAGCAGTGAACCCGGGACTAGCGGATACGAGCAGTACTTC	CASSEPGTSGYEQYF
TRBJ2-3	few	.	13	TRBV7-2	TGTGCCAGCAGCTGGACCGGGACTGGTACGCAGTATTTT	CASSWTGTGTQYF
TRBJ1-4	.	.	17	TRBV19	TGTGCCAGTAGTATAGATCTAGCCCCCACCCTGCAAGAAAAACTGTTTTTT	CASSIDLAPTLQEKLFF
TRBJ2-7	.	TRBD1	13	TRBV19	TGTGCCAGTAGTATTAACAGGGGTTACGAGCAGTACTTC	CASSINRGYEQYF
TRBJ2-3	.	TRBD2	15	TRBV4-3	TGCGCCAGCAGCCAAGCCACTAGCGGCACAGATACGCAGTATTTT	CASSQATSGTDTQYF
TRBJ2-7	.	TRBD1	13	TRBV18	TGTGCCAGCTCACCTGGACAGGGAAACGAGCAGTACTTC	CASSPGQGNEQYF
TRBJ2-1	.	.	15	TRBV11-2	TGTGCCAGCAGCTTAGTTCTCGGGTGGAACAATGAGCAGTTCTTC	CASSLVLGWNNEQFF
TRBJ1-1	.	TRBD1	15	TRBV4-2	TGTGCCAGCAGCCAGGGACAGGGAGGGGACACTGAAGCTTTCTTT	CASSQGQGGDTEAFF
TRBJ1-4	.	.	13	TRBV5-1	TGCGCCAGCAGCCCCCTCCGACCGGGGAAACTGTTTTTT	CASSPLRPGKLFF
TRBJ1-3	.	.	15	TRBV25-1	TGTGCCAGCAGTGAATTTACAGGCTCTGGAAACACCATATATTTT	CASSEFTGSGNTIYF
TRBJ2-3	.	TRBD2	17	TRBV4-3	TGCGCCAGCAGCCGATCGACGGGCGGGAGGGCGGTAGATACGCAGTATTTT	CASSRSTGGRAVDTQYF
TRBJ1-2	once	.	15	TRBV3-1/TRBV3-2	TGTGCCAGCAGCCTTTTACAGGGTCCGAACTATGGCTACACCTTC	CASSLLQGPNYGYTF
TRBJ2-1	.	TRBD2	18	TRBV6-4	TGTGCCAGCAGTGACCCGGCGAAGGGCGGGAGGACTAACAATGAGCAGTTCTTC	CASSDPAKGGRTNNEQFF
TRBJ2-7	.	.	15	TRBV27	TGTGCCAGCAGTTTATCGTTGGGGGCGCTCATCGAGCAGTACTTC	CASSLSLGALIEQYF
TRBJ2-5	few	TRBD2	14	TRBV11-2	TGTGCCAGCAGCTTAGCCCCAGCGGGGGGAACCCAGTACTTC	CASSLAPAGGTQYF
TRBJ2-3	.	TRBD1	13	TRBV12-3/TRBV12-4	TGTGCCAGCAGTCGGGACAGGGATGATACGCAGTATTTT	CASSRDRDDTQYF
TRBJ2-1	.	.	17	TRBV2	TGTGCCAGCATGGGGTCGGGAGAAAAGCGTTCCTACAATGAGCAGTTCTTC	CASMGSGEKRSYNEQFF
TRBJ2-2	.	TRBD1	16	TRBV7-6	TGTGCCAGCAGCCTTGTGATAGGGGGCGCTGCCGGGGAGCTGTTTTTT	CASSLVIGGAAGELFF
TRBJ2-1	.	TRBD2	14	TRBV6-5	TGTGCCAGCAGGACTAGCGGGAGGGCCGCTGAGCAGTTCTTC	CASRTSGRAAEQFF